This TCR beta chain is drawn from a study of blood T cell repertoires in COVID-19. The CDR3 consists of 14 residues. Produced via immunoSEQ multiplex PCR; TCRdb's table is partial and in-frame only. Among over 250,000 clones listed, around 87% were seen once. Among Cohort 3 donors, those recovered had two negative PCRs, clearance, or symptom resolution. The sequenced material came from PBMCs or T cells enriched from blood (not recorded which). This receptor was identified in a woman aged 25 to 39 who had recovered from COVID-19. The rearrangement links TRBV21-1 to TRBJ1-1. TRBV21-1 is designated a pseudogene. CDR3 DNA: TGTGCCAGCAGCCTCCCACTTCCGAACACTGAAGCTTTCTTT. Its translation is CASSLPLPNTEAFF.